These 6 T cell receptor beta chains were sequenced from one sample in a study of blood T cells in healthy people across ages. A J-beta primer mix and a sample-barcoded 5' primer were used in a second PCR of roughly 7 to 12 cycles. In TCRdb, the 5' RACE reads were re-called with MiXCR into one record per CDR3 protein. The sample lists about 680,000 distinct CDR3 sequences; 45% to 50% were seen once. Material: blood. The receptors stem from a woman aged 55-69 years in good health.

This clonotype was counted between two and nine times. The chain combines TRBV7-2 with TRBJ2-7, with 10 nucleotides matching TRBD1. Trimming at V came to 5 bases and at J to 6 bases, leaving 10 bases not matched to a gene. Germline V gives CDR1 SGHTA, CDR2 FQGNSA. CDR3 length equals 15 residues. The CDR3 sequence is CASSRRDRGNSEQYF. CDR3 coding DNA: TGTGCCAGCAGCCGCCGGGACAGGGGTAATTCCGAGCAGTACTTC.

This chain connects TRBV9 to TRBJ2-4; D is possibly TRBD1 (5 bases). This CDR3 has 17 amino acids. V lost 0 bases and J 4 bases, leaving 17 bases between the germline ends. Germline V CDR1 and CDR2: SGDLS, YYNGEE. CDR3 in amino acids: CASSVAPAGIGKNIQYF. CDR3 DNA sequence: TGTGCCAGCAGCGTAGCCCCAGCAGGGATCGGGAAAAACATTCAGTACTTC.

The chain combines TRBV20-1 with TRBJ2-7; 10 positions match TRBD2. Germline assignment: CDR1 DFQATT and CDR2 SNEGSKA (reference sequence). CDR3 length: 15 amino acids. V gave up 3 bases and J gave up 6 bases; unmatched junction bases: 11. Written as DNA, the CDR3 is TGCAGTGCTAGTAGCGGGAGGTCGTCAGGCGGCGAGCAGTACTTC. This encodes CSASSGRSSGGEQYF.

The chain is built from TRBV4-3 and TRBJ2-7; TRBD2 matches 9 bases. The CDR3 is made up of 15 amino acids. Looked up from germline, CDR1 is LGHNA and CDR2 is YSLEER. V lost 1 base and J lost 4; bases outside the gene matches: 5. This chain's CDR3 is CASSQALAGRYEQYF. The CDR3 region has the DNA TGCGCCAGCAGCCAAGCACTAGCGGGCAGATACGAGCAGTACTTC.

As regards this clonotype: A much larger clone lies a single base off, so this may be a read error. V is TRBV28 and J is TRBJ1-2; D unresolved. V was shortened by 2 bases and J by 3 bases, with 4 bases between the two germline ends. CDR1 and CDR2 (germline): MDHEN, SYDVKM. The length of the CDR3 is 12 residues. The CDR3 loop reads CASSLPDYGYTF. DNA of the CDR3: TGTGCCAGCAGTTTACCGGACTATGGCTACACCTTC.

J is TRBJ2-1 and V is TRBV27; tentative D call: TRBD1 (6 bases). This CDR3 is 16 amino acids long. CDR1 and CDR2 from the germline V gene are MNHEY and SMNVEV (reference sequence). V lost 2 bases and J lost 1, with 12 bases in between. CDR3 coding DNA: TGTGCCAGCAGTTTAGACAGGACCCTTTCCTACAATGAGCAGTTCTTC. Translation: CASSLDRTLSYNEQFF.